This TCR beta chain was recovered during a study of control samples from healthy donors and cancer patients. TCRdb's copy holds only in-frame clones and misses some; the assay was immunoSEQ multiplex PCR. Of approximately 100,000 clones listed, approximately 89% are singletons. The specimen sequenced was blood. This TCR was recovered from a man aged 25 to 40 in good health.

CDR3 in amino acids: CASSSRTFSNTGELFF. The CDR3 nucleotides read TGTGCCAGCAGCTCCCGGACATTTTCGAACACCGGGGAGCTGTTTTTT. V usage is TRBV3-1 (or the pseudogene TRBV3-2) and J usage is TRBJ2-2; possibly TRBD1 for D (5 bases). The CDR3 length is 16 residues. Germline lookup yields CDR1 LGHDT and CDR2 YNNKEL (reference sequence). V was clipped by 5 bases and J by 0 bases, with 13 bases between them.